These 17 T cell receptor beta chains originate from one sample sequenced in a study of blood T cell repertoires in COVID-19. Assay used: immunoSEQ multiplex PCR; TCRdb lists only in-frame clones, some missing. Here the sample spans around 280,000 clones, around 89% being singletons. The sequenced material came from PBMCs or T cells enriched from blood (not recorded which). The receptors come from a woman aged 18 to 35 with acute COVID-19.

The chain carries TRBV19 and TRBJ1-2; 10 bases map to TRBD1. V was pared by 4 bases and J by 4 bases, with 9 bases of the junction left unmatched. The CDR3 consists of 16 residues. CDR1 is LNHDA, CDR2 SQIVND, per germline (reference sequence). This CDR3 is CASSNLGTGVTYGYTF. The CDR3 DNA follows: TGTGCCAGTAGTAACCTGGGGACAGGGGTTACCTATGGCTACACCTTC.

The chain employs TRBV30 and TRBJ2-7; the D is unclear. The germline V and J ends were trimmed by 4 bases and 3 bases, with 13 bases remaining between them. Germline lookup yields CDR1 GTSNPN and CDR2 SVGIG (reference sequence). The CDR3 loop spans 13 amino acids. The CDR3 DNA reads as TGTGCCTGGATGGCCGGGTGGAACTACGAGCAGTACTTC. Encoded protein: CAWMAGWNYEQYF.

This chain connects TRBV10-3 to TRBJ1-5, with 8 bases fitting TRBD1. This CDR3 has 14 amino acids. Trimming at V came to 10 bases and at J to 6 bases, leaving 11 bases not matched to a gene. The germline V gene has CDR1 ENHRY and CDR2 SYGVKD. The CDR3 coding sequence is TGTGCCACCAGCAGCAGGGGGCAGGGTCAGCCCCAGCATTTT. This codes for CATSSRGQGQPQHF.

This chain links TRBV4-1 with TRBJ1-4; D uncertain. The length of the CDR3 is 15 residues. Germline V CDR1 and CDR2: MGHRA, YSYEKL. Trimming left V 1 base short and J 8 bases short, with 14 bases between. This CDR3 is CASSQAGSNWEKLFF. The CDR3 DNA follows: TGCGCCAGCAGCCAAGCGGGAAGTAATTGGGAAAAACTGTTTTTT.

This chain uses TRBV5-1 with TRBJ1-2, with 7 bases that match TRBD1. The V gene end was trimmed by 4 bases and the J gene end by 4 bases; junction bases not matched to a gene: 10. The germline V gene encodes CDR1 SGHRS and CDR2 YFSETQ. This CDR3 spans 15 amino acids. The CDR3 DNA is TGCGCCAGCAGCGAGGGACAGACAACGATCTATGGCTACACCTTC. Encoded protein: CASSEGQTTIYGYTF.

V is TRBV11-2 and J is TRBJ2-1; perhaps TRBD2 as D (5 bases). Trimming stripped 1 base from V and 5 bases from J, with 9 bases between. CDR1 is SGHAT and CDR2 is FQNNGV in the germline V gene. This CDR3 comprises 14 residues. CDR3 sequence (DNA): TGTGCCAGCAGCTTAGTGACCGGGAACAATGAGCAGTTCTTC. Translation: CASSLVTGNNEQFF.

V and J are TRBV9 and TRBJ2-1; 12 nucleotides match TRBD2. The CDR3 consists of 18 residues. After removal of 4 bases from V and 9 bases from J, the junction contained 17 bases not matched to a gene. The germline V gene has CDR1 SGDLS and CDR2 YYNGEE. The CDR3 nucleotides are TGTGCCAGCAGCTTACGAACCCGGACTAGCGGGGACAGGGGTGAGCAGTTCTTC. Translating gives CASSLRTRTSGDRGEQFF.

The rearrangement uses TRBV29-1 and TRBJ2-5, with 9 bases fitting TRBD1. The CDR3 contains 15 residues. Trimming cost V 4 bases and J 5 bases; bases outside gene matches: 11. Germline-derived CDR1 and CDR2 are SQVTM and ANQGSEA. CDR3 loop: CSVVGGQGGLETQYF. For the CDR3, the DNA is TGCAGCGTTGTGGGGGGACAGGGCGGTCTGGAGACCCAGTACTTC.

As to this clone: One end of the junction does not line up with germline, which may come from a read error. The J gene is TRBJ2-3, the V gene TRBV3-1 (or the pseudogene TRBV3-2); 12 bases agree with TRBD2. Germline CDR1 is LGHDT and CDR2 is YNNKEL (reference sequence). This CDR3 region has 17 residues. CDR3 sequence (DNA): TGTGCCAGCAACCAATACGGGACTAGCGGGAGCACAGATACGCAGTATTTT. This gives the protein CASNQYGTSGSTDTQYF.

This chain joins TRBV11-3 and TRBJ2-1; the D is unclear. Germline V gene lookup returns CDR1 SGHNT and CDR2 YENEEA. This CDR3 has 14 amino acids. The V and J ends lost 2 bases and 0 bases respectively, with 5 bases between them. As DNA, the CDR3 is TGTGCCAGCAGCTTACACAGCTCCTACAATGAGCAGTTCTTC. This translates into CASSLHSSYNEQFF.

The chain employs TRBV15 and TRBJ2-1; TRBD2 matches 9 bases. The CDR3 is 17 amino acids. CDR1 LNHNV and CDR2 YYDKDF come from the germline V gene (reference sequence). V was clipped by 2 bases and J by 8 bases; unmatched bases: 13. CDR3 DNA: TGTGCCACCAGCAGACCAGAGGGGACTAGCAGTTCTTATGAGCAGTTCTTC. It yields the protein CATSRPEGTSSSYEQFF.

The chain combines TRBV5-1 with TRBJ2-7, with 7 bases identical to TRBD2. The CDR3 extends over 14 amino acids. After removal of 0 bases from V and 5 bases from J, the junction contained 5 bases not matched to a gene. CDR1 is SGHRS, CDR2 YFSETQ, per germline. The CDR3 DNA follows: TGCGCCAGCAGCTTGGGCGGGAGTTCCCACGAGCAGTACTTC. Its protein product is CASSLGGSSHEQYF.

The CDR3 loop reads CASSPLQANYGYTF. For the CDR3, the DNA is TGCGCCAGCAGCCCGTTACAGGCAAACTATGGCTACACCTTC. The chain has TRBV5-1 and TRBJ1-2; TRBD1 might be the D (5 bases). The CDR3 totals 14 residues. Germline CDR1 and CDR2: SGHRS and YFSETQ. The germline V and J ends were trimmed by 4 bases and 2 bases, with 12 bases remaining between them.

The CDR3 DNA reads TGTGCCAGCAGTTCGAGGAGCACAACATCCTACGAGCAGTACTTC. Residues: CASSSRSTTSYEQYF. The rearrangement joins TRBV27 to TRBJ2-7; no firm D call. Germline V gene lookup returns CDR1 MNHEY and CDR2 SMNVEV (reference sequence). CDR3 length equals 15 residues. V was shortened by 4 bases and J by 1 base, with 14 bases between the two germline ends.

The gene calls are TRBV19 and TRBJ2-1, with TRBD1 identical over 9 bases. This CDR3 is built from 17 residues. Trimming at V came to 1 base and at J to 9 bases, leaving 13 bases not matched to a gene. Germline V gene data show CDR1 as LNHDA and CDR2 as SQIVND (reference sequence). The CDR3 sequence: CASSIGPDRGNVGEQFF. DNA of the CDR3: TGTGCCAGTAGTATAGGCCCGGACAGGGGTAACGTCGGTGAGCAGTTCTTC.

This clone was observed a single time. The chain couples TRBV25-1 to TRBJ1-2; D might be TRBD1 (6 bases). The ends were cut back, 7 bases at V and 6 bases at J, with 15 bases in the middle. The CDR3 length is 13 residues. Per germline, CDR1 MGHDK and CDR2 SYGVNS. CDR3 sequence: CASNRGGAHGYTF. The DNA of the CDR3 is TGTGCCAGCAATAGAGGGGGAGCCCATGGCTACACCTTC.

The chain couples TRBV5-4 to TRBJ2-1; D remains ambiguous. V lost 1 base, J lost 7 bases, and 18 bases lay in between. Germline-derived CDR1 and CDR2 are SGHNT and YYREEE (reference sequence). The CDR3 length is 16 residues. CDR3 bases: TGTGCCAGCAGCTTGCTTGGGTCCTTATGGCGGAATGAGCAGTTCTTC. Translated: CASSLLGSLWRNEQFF.